This TCR beta chain was captured by sequencing in a study of blood T cell repertoires in COVID-19. Overall study context: Whether acute or convalescent, the COVID-19 samples came from the United States, Italy and Spain.

Two negative PCRs, clearance, or symptom resolution characterized the recovered Cohort 3 donors. In the authors' workflow: For nucleated cells, counts were estimated from reference gene primer amplification. Assay used: immunoSEQ multiplex PCR; TCRdb lists only in-frame clones, some missing. V and J calls and clone size are given by that table; D and trimming were obtained from the DNA. The repertoire has 200,000 to 250,000 clones, under 90% of them found once; the top ten carry approximately 2%. The source of this sequence is a man in his sixties who had recovered from COVID-19. The sample taken for sequencing was PBMCs or T cells enriched from blood (not recorded which).

The CDR3 nucleotides read TGTGCCAGCAGCTCGTGGGGACAGGGGTTGATGAACACTGAAGCTTTCTTT. Protein sequence: CASSSWGQGLMNTEAFF. J is TRBJ1-1 and V is TRBV5-8, with 10 bases that match TRBD1. Per the germline V gene, CDR1 is SGHTS and CDR2 is YDEGEE. The trim removed 3 bases at V and 0 bases at J, leaving 8 bases unmatched. The CDR3 runs 17 residues.